The 32 T cell receptor beta chains in this list originate from one sample, sequenced in a study of T cell repertoires in cytomegalovirus infection. Antigen specificity for these receptors is unknown. TCRdb re-analysed the reads in MiXCR, keeping a single row per CDR3 protein. The profile shows about 570,000 distinct CDR3 sequences, approximately 40% of them singletons. Sequencing used cultured PBMCs, obtained from culture after CMV antigen stimulation. The receptor set was obtained from a human donor in good health (CMV status not recorded). Some clones in this sample may be carry-over from other donors' samples.

The V and J genes are TRBV20-1 and TRBJ2-1; TRBD2 aligns across 10 bases. Losses at the gene ends were 5 bases for V and 10 bases for J; bases not matched to a gene: 11. The CDR3 is made up of 14 amino acids. The germline V gene encodes CDR1 DFQATT and CDR2 SNEGSKA (reference sequence). CDR3 protein: CSAGRSSGSPEQFF. CDR3 coding DNA: TGCAGTGCTGGACGGTCTAGCGGGAGCCCCGAGCAGTTCTTC.

The rearrangement links TRBV6-5 to TRBJ2-5, with TRBD2 matching 11 bases. The CDR3 length is 15 residues. CDR1 and CDR2 from the germline V gene are MNHEY and SVGAGI. Trimming at V came to 5 bases and at J to 5 bases, leaving 7 bases not matched to a gene. In DNA, the CDR3 is TGTGCCAGCAGTCTCCCCGGGACTAGCGGTGAGACCCAGTACTTC. Translated, it gives CASSLPGTSGETQYF.

This clonotype has ten or more counts. Here the CDR3 DNA reads TGTGCCAGCAGCTTAGGTCTGGGGGGCAACACTGAAGCTTTCTTT. Its translation: CASSLGLGGNTEAFF. The chain couples TRBV7-6 to TRBJ1-1; weak D call: TRBD1 (6 bases). V was shortened by 1 base and J by 2 bases, with 11 bases between the two germline ends. Germline CDR1 SGHVS, CDR2 FNYEAQ. This CDR3 contains 15 residues. Full variable domain (remainder filled in from reference TRBV7-6 and TRBJ1-1): GAGVSQSPRYKVTKRGQDVALRCDPISGHVSLYWYRQALGQGPEFLTYFNYEAQQDKSGLPNDRFSAERPEGSISTLTIQRTEQRDSAMYRCASSLGLGGNTEAFFGQGTRLTVV.

The chain uses TRBV6-1 and TRBJ1-1; D may be TRBD1 (6 bases). V lost 2 bases and J 3 bases, leaving 10 bases between the germline ends. Germline loops: CDR1 MNHNS, CDR2 SASEGT. The CDR3 sequence is 14 residues long. The CDR3 DNA sequence: TGTGCCAGCAGTGAATCGCAGGGGCACACTGAAGCTTTCTTT. This encodes CASSESQGHTEAFF.

V usage is TRBV20-1 and J usage is TRBJ2-3; D is possibly TRBD2 (6 bases). The CDR3 extends over 17 amino acids. CDR1 and CDR2 from the germline V gene are DFQATT and SNEGSKA (reference sequence). The V gene lost 4 bases and the J gene lost 0 bases, with 20 bases spanning the gap. CDR3 DNA: TGCAGTGCTACCGGGTTTCCGGGGGAACAGAGCACAGATACGCAGTATTTT. This translates into CSATGFPGEQSTDTQYF.

V gene TRBV7-2 combines with J gene TRBJ1-1; D is unresolved. Trimming removed 6 bases from V and 1 base from J, with 12 bases in between. This CDR3 region has 14 residues. The germline V gene has CDR1 SGHTA and CDR2 FQGNSA. Here the CDR3 reads CASSAGPWNTEAFF. The CDR3 nucleotides read TGTGCCAGCAGTGCAGGACCGTGGAACACTGAAGCTTTCTTT.

The chain recombines TRBV7-9 with TRBJ2-5; TRBD1 matches 8 bases. V trimming: 5 bases; J trimming: 4 bases; junction bases outside the gene matches: 6. CDR1 and CDR2 from the germline V gene are SEHNR and FQNEAQ (reference sequence). This CDR3 comprises 14 residues. In DNA, the CDR3 is TGTGCCAGCAGCGCCTCAGGGGGCGGAGAGACCCAGTACTTC. This translates into CASSASGGGETQYF.

The V call is TRBV10-3, the J call TRBJ2-7; no reliable D call. This CDR3 region has 16 residues. Germline V gives CDR1 ENHRY, CDR2 SYGVKD. Trimming took 0 bases from V and 0 from J, leaving 12 bases between them. The CDR3 protein is CAISESRTLSSYEQYF. As DNA, the CDR3 is TGTGCCATCAGTGAGTCTCGGACCCTGAGCTCCTACGAGCAGTACTTC.

This clonotype appeared many times. The J gene is TRBJ2-7, the V gene TRBV19; D is tentatively TRBD1 or TRBD2 (5 bases each). The CDR3 has 11 amino acids. Germline V gene data show CDR1 as LNHDA and CDR2 as SQIVND (reference sequence). Trimming took 8 bases from V and 3 from J, leaving 8 bases between them. CDR3 DNA: TGTGCCAGTGGGGACGGCTACGAGCAGTACTTC. This translates into CASGDGYEQYF.

This chain uses TRBV7-9 with TRBJ2-3, with a weak D call TRBD2 (6 bases). Trimming shortened V by 4 bases and J by 3 bases, and 17 bases separated the two germline ends. The CDR3 covers 16 residues. Per the germline V gene, CDR1 is SEHNR and CDR2 is FQNEAQ (reference sequence). The CDR3 is CASSSRGRDLTDTQYF. CDR3 DNA sequence: TGTGCCAGCAGCTCCAGAGGGCGGGATCTAACAGATACGCAGTATTTT.

The CDR3 sequence: CASTTSGDFDEQFF. In DNA, the CDR3 is TGTGCCAGCACCACTAGCGGGGACTTCGATGAGCAGTTCTTC. This rearrangement joins TRBV12-3 or TRBV12-4 to TRBJ2-1; 10 bases match TRBD2. The CDR3 runs 14 residues. V was clipped by 7 bases and J by 8 bases; unmatched bases: 8.

The chain couples TRBV12-3 or TRBV12-4 to TRBJ2-1; 8 bases are shared with TRBD1. V lost 2 bases to trimming and J lost 0 bases; unmatched junction nucleotides: 12. The CDR3 has 19 amino acids. CDR3 loop: CASSLRSGGQPRSYNEQFF. The CDR3 DNA reads TGTGCCAGCAGTTTAAGGTCAGGGGGCCAACCTCGCTCCTACAATGAGCAGTTCTTC.

This clonotype was detected once. V is TRBV5-4 and J is TRBJ2-3; D gene uncertain. Per the germline V gene, CDR1 is SGHNT and CDR2 is YYREEE (reference sequence). The CDR3 consists of 15 residues. V was pared by 4 bases and J by 0 bases, with 12 bases between. The DNA for the CDR3 is TGTGCCAGCAGCCCGCTGAAGGGAAGCACAGATACGCAGTATTTT. Residues: CASSPLKGSTDTQYF.

The J gene is TRBJ1-6, the V gene TRBV20-1; D gene unclear. Trimming pared 3 bases from V and 3 bases from J, leaving 18 bases between. This CDR3 contains 17 residues. Germline V gene data show CDR1 as DFQATT and CDR2 as SNEGSKA (reference sequence). The CDR3 nucleotides are TGCAGTGCTAGGGCCGGGGTTGGGGTTTACTATAATTCACCCCTCCACTTT. Translated, it gives CSARAGVGVYYNSPLHF.

The chain joins TRBV6-2 or TRBV6-3 to TRBJ1-1; D ambiguous. CDR1 is MNHEY and CDR2 is SVGEGT in the germline V gene. V was trimmed by 2 bases and J by 4 bases, leaving 14 bases between them. The CDR3 extends over 15 amino acids. CDR3 protein: CASSYGPTEGTEAFF. The CDR3 DNA reads as TGTGCCAGCAGTTACGGCCCCACGGAGGGCACTGAAGCTTTCTTT.

This clonotype was counted ten times or more. This chain joins TRBV7-2 and TRBJ2-7, with 11 bases matching TRBD2. The germline CDR1 and CDR2 sequences are SGHTA and FQGNSA. The V segment lost 3 bases and the J segment 4 bases; nucleotides outside the gene matches: 2. The CDR3 has 14 residues. The CDR3 protein is CASSFGTSGYEQYF. The CDR3 bases are TGTGCCAGCAGCTTCGGGACTAGCGGATACGAGCAGTACTTC.

This rearrangement joins TRBV20-1 to TRBJ2-2, with a possible D match to TRBD2 (6 bases). The CDR3 extends over 13 amino acids. From germline, CDR1 is DFQATT and CDR2 SNEGSKA (reference sequence). Trimming took 5 bases from V and 2 from J, leaving 9 bases between them. The CDR3 reads CSALAGNTGELFF. CDR3 DNA: TGCAGTGCTTTGGCGGGAAACACCGGGGAGCTGTTTTTT.

This clonotype has a handful of counts. The chain employs TRBV7-9 and TRBJ1-2; 7 bases align to TRBD1. There are 15 residues in the CDR3. Unmatched junction bases numbered 7, after V lost 2 bases and J lost 4 bases. The V gene's germline CDR1 is SEHNR and CDR2 FQNEAQ (reference sequence). The CDR3 loop is CASSLPHRGVYGYTF. The CDR3 nucleotides read TGTGCCAGCAGCTTACCTCACAGGGGAGTCTATGGCTACACCTTC. Filled out from reference TRBV7-9 and TRBJ1-2, the complete variable domain reads DTGVSQNPRHKITKRGQNVTFRCDPISEHNRLYWYRQTLGQGPEFLTYFQNEAQLEKSRLLSDRFSAERPKGSFSTLEIQRTEQGDSAMYLCASSLPHRGVYGYTFGSGTRLTVV.

This clonotype has only a few counts. The rearrangement joins TRBV20-1 to TRBJ2-1; D is ambiguous. Deletions cut 2 bases from V and 3 bases from J, with 17 bases between. Per the germline V gene, CDR1 is DFQATT and CDR2 is SNEGSKA (reference sequence). The CDR3 is 16 residues long. CDR3 loop: CSARNPRARLYNEQFF. The CDR3 DNA sequence: TGCAGTGCTAGAAACCCCCGGGCCAGACTCTACAATGAGCAGTTCTTC.

The rearrangement joins TRBV14 to TRBJ2-5; 11 bases agree with TRBD2. CDR1 and CDR2 from the germline V gene are SGHDN and FVKESK. This CDR3 has 15 residues. With V trimmed by 5 bases and J by 5 bases, 7 bases remained unmatched. As DNA, the CDR3 is TGTGCCAGCAGCGCTAGCGGGAGGTCTTTGGAGACCCAGTACTTC. Its protein product is CASSASGRSLETQYF.

The sample holds a few counts of this clonotype. The rearrangement joins TRBV7-2 to TRBJ2-4, with 16 positions matching TRBD2. The V and J ends lost 5 bases and 1 base, in that order; junction bases with no gene match: 8. The germline gives CDR1 SGHTA, CDR2 FQGNSA. CDR3 length equals 19 residues. DNA for the CDR3: TGTGCCAGCAGCCCACCGGGACTAGCGGGAGGGAGGGCCAAAAACATTCAGTACTTC. Translation gives CASSPPGLAGGRAKNIQYF. Drawing the rest from reference TRBV7-2 and TRBJ2-4, the complete variable domain is GAGVSQSPSNKVTEKGKDVELRCDPISGHTALYWYRQSLGQGLEFLIYFQGNSAPDKSGLPSDRFSAERTGGSVSTLTIQRTQQEDSAVYLCASSPPGLAGGRAKNIQYFGAGTRLSVL.

The V call is TRBV11-2, the J call TRBJ2-3; 10 bases match TRBD2. The CDR3 totals 14 residues. V gave up 7 bases and J gave up 4 bases; unmatched junction bases: 5. CDR1 is SGHAT and CDR2 is FQNNGV in the germline V gene. The CDR3, as DNA: TGTGCCAGCATAAGCGGGAGGGGGGCAGATACGCAGTATTTT. It translates to CASISGRGADTQYF.

This chain connects TRBV7-2 to TRBJ2-3; D perhaps matches TRBD1 (6 bases). From germline, CDR1 is SGHTA and CDR2 FQGNSA. Between the trimmed V and J ends, which lost 5 bases and 2 bases, there was a span of 20 bases. The CDR3 consists of 17 residues. The DNA of the CDR3 is TGTGCCAGCAGCGAGGGGGTTAAGTTGTTTCCCACAGATACGCAGTATTTT. Translating it yields CASSEGVKLFPTDTQYF. Looking up the rest from reference TRBV7-2 and TRBJ2-3 gives the full variable domain: GAGVSQSPSNKVTEKGKDVELRCDPISGHTALYWYRQSLGQGLEFLIYFQGNSAPDKSGLPSDRFSAERTGGSVSTLTIQRTQQEDSAVYLCASSEGVKLFPTDTQYFGPGTRLTVL.

V gene TRBV27 combines with J gene TRBJ2-1; 9 nucleotides align to TRBD1. Germline CDR1 is MNHEY and CDR2 is SMNVEV (reference sequence). The ends lost 8 bases at V and 3 bases at J; junction bases unmatched: 8. This CDR3 has 15 residues. CDR3 in amino acids: CASSLRDRDYNEQFF. The DNA of the CDR3 is TGTGCCAGCTCCCTCCGGGACAGGGACTACAATGAGCAGTTCTTC.

This clonotype was recorded a few times. The CDR3 DNA is TGTGCCAGCAGCTTGACGGGAGTCGAAGGGCAGTTCTTC. Translated, it gives CASSLTGVEGQFF. The chain is built from TRBV5-6 and TRBJ2-1, with a tentative D call TRBD2 (6 bases). CDR3 size: 13 residues. Germline assignment: CDR1 SGHDT and CDR2 YYEEEE. Trimming shortened V by 1 base and J by 12 bases, and 14 bases separated the two germline ends. Full variable domain (outside the CDR3, taken from reference TRBV5-6 and TRBJ2-1): DAGVTQSPTHLIKTRGQQVTLRCSPKSGHDTVSWYQQALGQGPQFIFQYYEEEERQRGNFPDRFSGHQFPNYSSELNVNALLLGDSALYLCASSLTGVEGQFFGPGTRLTVL.

As concerns this clonotype: A much larger clone lies a single base off, so this may be a read error. This sequence joins TRBV7-4 and TRBJ2-1, with D hard to call. There are 11 residues in the CDR3. V was cut by 1 base and J by 9 bases, with 4 bases left in between. Germline CDR1 SGHVT, CDR2 SQSDAQ. The chain's CDR3 is CASSLEVEQFF. The DNA for the CDR3 is TGTGCCAGCAGCTTAGAGGTTGAGCAGTTCTTC.

J is TRBJ1-1 and V is TRBV20-1; 7 bases line up with TRBD1. CDR1 is DFQATT, CDR2 SNEGSKA, per germline (reference sequence). V lost 0 bases, J lost 0 bases, and 7 bases stayed unmatched. This CDR3 has 16 amino acids. In DNA form, the CDR3 reads TGCAGTGCTAGAGATGCCCGACAGGGCTTGAACACTGAAGCTTTCTTT. Translated: CSARDARQGLNTEAFF.

This clonotype was seen more than once but under ten times. V is TRBV7-6 and J is TRBJ2-3; the match to TRBD1 covers 7 bases. V was clipped by 2 bases and J by 6 bases; unmatched bases: 5. This CDR3 region has 14 residues. Germline-derived CDR1 and CDR2 are SGHVS and FNYEAQ. The CDR3 coding sequence is TGTGCCAGCAGCTTATCCTACAGGGGTGATACGCAGTATTTT. Its protein is CASSLSYRGDTQYF. Using reference TRBV7-6 and TRBJ2-3 for the parts outside the CDR3, the full variable domain is GAGVSQSPRYKVTKRGQDVALRCDPISGHVSLYWYRQALGQGPEFLTYFNYEAQQDKSGLPNDRFSAERPEGSISTLTIQRTEQRDSAMYRCASSLSYRGDTQYFGPGTRLTVL.

This clonotype showed up just a few times. The chain couples TRBV7-6 to TRBJ2-7; TRBD1 agrees at 10 bases. V was clipped by 3 bases and J by 5 bases; unmatched bases: 10. This CDR3 comprises 16 residues. Germline CDR1 SGHVS, CDR2 FNYEAQ. CDR3 DNA sequence: TGTGCCAGCAGCTTGGGTAGACAGGGGGCGAAGAACGAGCAGTACTTC. Translation: CASSLGRQGAKNEQYF.

The chain uses TRBV6-2 or TRBV6-3 and TRBJ1-5; 7 nucleotides align to TRBD1. Germline values: CDR1 MNHEY, CDR2 SVGEGT. This CDR3 is 21 amino acids long. With V trimmed by 6 bases and J by 0 bases, 23 bases remained unmatched. CDR3 DNA: TGTGCCAGCAGCCATATATTCGACGTCCCGGGACAGACAGATAGCAATCAGCCCCAGCATTTT. Translation: CASSHIFDVPGQTDSNQPQHF.

This sequence joins TRBV20-1 and TRBJ1-6; 10 bases align to TRBD1. The CDR3 contains 13 residues. With V trimmed by 4 bases and J by 9 bases, 3 bases remained unmatched. Germline V gene data show CDR1 as DFQATT and CDR2 as SNEGSKA (reference sequence). The CDR3 coding sequence is TGCAGTGCTAAGGGGACAGGGGTTTCACCCCTCCACTTT. It codes for CSAKGTGVSPLHF.

This clonotype was counted between two and nine times. The V and J genes are TRBV2 and TRBJ1-1; maybe TRBD1 (6 bases). The CDR3 extends over 15 amino acids. Trimming removed 1 base from V and 1 base from J, with 10 bases in between. Germline assignment: CDR1 SNHLY and CDR2 FYNNEI. The CDR3 here is CASSEEGGRNTEAFF. Here the CDR3 DNA reads TGTGCCAGCAGTGAAGAGGGGGGCCGGAACACTGAAGCTTTCTTT.